A selection of T cell receptor beta chains follows, all from one sample in a study of identical twins. TCRdb re-called the 5' RACE reads with MiXCR, one entry per CDR3 protein. The sample has around 290,000 distinct CDR3 sequences; around 9.7% are singletons. These records were also assigned to another study, of yellow fever vaccine responses in identical twins.

Input material: CD8+ T cells sorted from blood. The receptors here all came from a woman aged 18-29 years in good health. The CDR3 runs from the conserved cysteine through the conserved F or W. D genes are given only for firm matches. For some rows the clone size is stated as once, few or many, or as a class when expanded; others skip it.

abundance: many; j_gene: TRBJ2-1; v_gene: TRBV6-5; d_gene: .; CDR3nt: TGTGCCAGCAGTTACCCCTCGGTCCGGGGGGCATACAATGAGCAGTTCTTC; CDR3aa: CASSYPSVRGAYNEQFF
abundance: .; j_gene: TRBJ1-4; v_gene: TRBV12-3/TRBV12-4; d_gene: TRBD1; CDR3nt: TGTGCCAGCAGTTTAGTCCCGACAGGGGAGGGCGAAAAACTGTTTTTT; CDR3aa: CASSLVPTGEGEKLFF
abundance: many; j_gene: TRBJ2-7; v_gene: TRBV20-1; d_gene: TRBD2; CDR3nt: TGCAGCTGCCAAGGGACTAGCGTCGAGCAGTACTTC; CDR3aa: CSCQGTSVEQYF
abundance: .; j_gene: TRBJ2-6; v_gene: TRBV4-3; d_gene: .; CDR3nt: TGCGCCAGCAGTTCGTCCCCATCTGGGGCCAACGTCCTGACTTTC; CDR3aa: CASSSSPSGANVLTF
abundance: .; j_gene: TRBJ2-1; v_gene: TRBV27; d_gene: .; CDR3nt: TGTGCCAGCAGTTTGGGACGGGGGCCTCCTAGGAATGAGCAGTTCTTC; CDR3aa: CASSLGRGPPRNEQFF
abundance: .; j_gene: TRBJ2-7; v_gene: TRBV20-1; d_gene: TRBD2; CDR3nt: TGCAGTGCTAGTAATAGGGATAGCGGGAGCTCCTACGAGCAGTACTTC; CDR3aa: CSASNRDSGSSYEQYF
abundance: .; j_gene: TRBJ2-5; v_gene: TRBV18; d_gene: .; CDR3nt: TGTGCCAGCTCACCTCCAAACCAAGAGACCCAGTACTTC; CDR3aa: CASSPPNQETQYF
abundance: .; j_gene: TRBJ2-2; v_gene: TRBV10-3; d_gene: TRBD1; CDR3nt: TGTGCCATCAGTGACGGGACAGGGGGGGACACCGGGGAGCTGTTTTTT; CDR3aa: CAISDGTGGDTGELFF
abundance: .; j_gene: TRBJ2-1; v_gene: TRBV2; d_gene: .; CDR3nt: TGTGCCAGCAGTGAAGCGAAAGACAGTTTCTACAATGAGCAGTTCTTC; CDR3aa: CASSEAKDSFYNEQFF
abundance: many; j_gene: TRBJ2-7; v_gene: TRBV14; d_gene: TRBD1; CDR3nt: TGTGCCAGCAGCAATCCCATGACAGGGCCCTACGAGCAGTACTTC; CDR3aa: CASSNPMTGPYEQYF
abundance: few; j_gene: TRBJ2-7; v_gene: TRBV20-1; d_gene: TRBD1; CDR3nt: TGCAGTGCTTACAGGGGGCTCAGGTTCGAGCAGTACTTC; CDR3aa: CSAYRGLRFEQYF
abundance: .; j_gene: TRBJ1-2; v_gene: TRBV7-6; d_gene: .; CDR3nt: TGTGCCAGCAGCTTAGCGAAATTGCGTTATGGCTACACCTTC; CDR3aa: CASSLAKLRYGYTF
abundance: few; j_gene: TRBJ1-4; v_gene: TRBV7-9; d_gene: TRBD1; CDR3nt: TGTGCCAGCAGAAGGGACAGGGACGAACTGTTTTTT; CDR3aa: CASRRDRDELFF
abundance: many; j_gene: TRBJ2-7; v_gene: TRBV29-1; d_gene: .; CDR3nt: TGCAGCGTTGAGGGGGATCTGGGGAGCTACTACGAGCAGTACTTC; CDR3aa: CSVEGDLGSYYEQYF
abundance: few; j_gene: TRBJ1-2; v_gene: TRBV4-3; d_gene: .; CDR3nt: TGCGCCAGCAGCCAGGACCGGGGCGGGGCCGCCTATGGCTACACCTTC; CDR3aa: CASSQDRGGAAYGYTF
abundance: few; j_gene: TRBJ2-3; v_gene: TRBV4-2; d_gene: TRBD2; CDR3nt: TGTGCCAGCAGCCAAGAGCGGGGGGTAGCCGATACGCAGTATTTT; CDR3aa: CASSQERGVADTQYF
abundance: many; j_gene: TRBJ2-5; v_gene: TRBV20-1; d_gene: .; CDR3nt: TGCAGTGCCAGCGGCTCTAGCGAGGCGTTGGAGACCCAGTACTTC; CDR3aa: CSASGSSEALETQYF
abundance: many; j_gene: TRBJ2-7; v_gene: TRBV6-5; d_gene: .; CDR3nt: TGTGCCAGCAGTTACTACTACAACTACGAGCAGTACTTC; CDR3aa: CASSYYYNYEQYF
abundance: many; j_gene: TRBJ2-1; v_gene: TRBV6-2/TRBV6-3; d_gene: .; CDR3nt: TGTGCCAGCAGTTACTCGGAATCGGGGACTGTAGGCACCTACAATGAGCAGTTCTTC; CDR3aa: CASSYSESGTVGTYNEQFF
abundance: few; j_gene: TRBJ2-5; v_gene: TRBV4-3; d_gene: TRBD2; CDR3nt: TGCGCCAGCAGTCGTTCTACTAGCGACCAAGAGACCCAGTACTTC; CDR3aa: CASSRSTSDQETQYF
abundance: many; j_gene: TRBJ2-3; v_gene: TRBV10-3; d_gene: .; CDR3nt: TGTGCCATCAGTGAACCCAGCGGTAGCACAGATACGCAGTATTTT; CDR3aa: CAISEPSGSTDTQYF
abundance: few; j_gene: TRBJ2-1; v_gene: TRBV9; d_gene: .; CDR3nt: TGTGCCAGCAGCGGGGCTAACAATGAGCAGTTCTTC; CDR3aa: CASSGANNEQFF
abundance: many; j_gene: TRBJ2-1; v_gene: TRBV29-1; d_gene: .; CDR3nt: TGCAGCGTTCCTAACTCGGCTGTACTAAATGAGCAGTTCTTC; CDR3aa: CSVPNSAVLNEQFF
abundance: many; j_gene: TRBJ2-3; v_gene: TRBV11-2; d_gene: TRBD2; CDR3nt: TGTGCCAGCAGCTGGGATCCCGGGACTAGTCGCACAGATACGCAGTATTTT; CDR3aa: CASSWDPGTSRTDTQYF
abundance: many; j_gene: TRBJ1-1; v_gene: TRBV3-1; d_gene: TRBD1; CDR3nt: TGTGCCAGCAGCCCTGGGACAGACATTCGCTCCCCGAACTTT; CDR3aa: CASSPGTDIRSPNF
abundance: .; j_gene: TRBJ2-2; v_gene: TRBV7-9; d_gene: .; CDR3nt: TGTGCCAGCAGCCCGTCCCCAGGTAGGGGGACCGGGGAGCTGTTTTTT; CDR3aa: CASSPSPGRGTGELFF
abundance: .; j_gene: TRBJ2-7; v_gene: TRBV28; d_gene: .; CDR3nt: TGTGCCAGCAGTCTGACAGGCGTCCTAGGGGAGCAGTACTTC; CDR3aa: CASSLTGVLGEQYF
abundance: few; j_gene: TRBJ2-7; v_gene: TRBV9; d_gene: .; CDR3nt: TGTGCCAGCAGCGTCCTCCAGACTCCCGTACCAACCTACGAGCAGTACTTC; CDR3aa: CASSVLQTPVPTYEQYF
abundance: few; j_gene: TRBJ2-5; v_gene: TRBV5-1; d_gene: TRBD2; CDR3nt: TGCGCCAGCAGCTTGCAACTAGCGGGGGGCCAAGAGACCCAGTACTTC; CDR3aa: CASSLQLAGGQETQYF
abundance: many; j_gene: TRBJ2-7; v_gene: TRBV7-2; d_gene: .; CDR3nt: TGTGCCAGCAGCGCATATCACGAGCAGTACTTC; CDR3aa: CASSAYHEQYF
abundance: few; j_gene: TRBJ2-7; v_gene: TRBV4-2; d_gene: .; CDR3nt: TGTGCCAGCAGCCAAGATATCCTCGCGGGCGAGCAGTACTTC; CDR3aa: CASSQDILAGEQYF
abundance: few; j_gene: TRBJ2-1; v_gene: TRBV11-2; d_gene: .; CDR3nt: TGTGCCAGCAGCCAAGGTCGGGGGAACAATGAGCAGTTCTTC; CDR3aa: CASSQGRGNNEQFF
abundance: few; j_gene: TRBJ2-7; v_gene: TRBV9; d_gene: .; CDR3nt: TGTGCCAGCAGGAGAGAGGAGGGCAACGAGCAGTACTTC; CDR3aa: CASRREEGNEQYF
abundance: .; j_gene: TRBJ2-7; v_gene: TRBV4-3; d_gene: .; CDR3nt: TGCGCCAGCAGCCAAGATGTCAGGTCCTACGAGCAGTACTTC; CDR3aa: CASSQDVRSYEQYF
abundance: .; j_gene: TRBJ2-7; v_gene: TRBV5-5; d_gene: .; CDR3nt: TGTGCCAGCAGCTCCGACCTCTTAACCTACGAGCAGTACTTC; CDR3aa: CASSSDLLTYEQYF
abundance: few; j_gene: TRBJ2-3; v_gene: TRBV27; d_gene: TRBD2; CDR3nt: TGTGCCAGCAGTCCGGCGACTAGCGGGGGCCCTGCGGGTATCTCGCAGTATTTT; CDR3aa: CASSPATSGGPAGISQYF
abundance: .; j_gene: TRBJ2-3; v_gene: TRBV12-3/TRBV12-4; d_gene: .; CDR3nt: TGTGCCAGCAGTGGCGGAGGGGAGGATACGCAGTATTTT; CDR3aa: CASSGGGEDTQYF
abundance: many; j_gene: TRBJ2-7; v_gene: TRBV6-5; d_gene: TRBD1; CDR3nt: TGTGCCAGCAGTTACACGGACAGGGGATTCTACGAGCAGTACTTC; CDR3aa: CASSYTDRGFYEQYF
abundance: .; j_gene: TRBJ2-7; v_gene: TRBV27; d_gene: .; CDR3nt: TGTGCCAGCAGTTTCATACATTCCTACGAGCAGTACTTC; CDR3aa: CASSFIHSYEQYF
abundance: many; j_gene: TRBJ2-1; v_gene: TRBV12-3/TRBV12-4; d_gene: .; CDR3nt: TGTGCCAGCAGTTCAGGGTCTACCTACAATGAGCAGTTCTTC; CDR3aa: CASSSGSTYNEQFF
abundance: many; j_gene: TRBJ2-2; v_gene: TRBV5-1; d_gene: .; CDR3nt: TGCGCCAGCACAGGGAACTGGACCGGGGAGCTGTTTTTT; CDR3aa: CASTGNWTGELFF
abundance: many; j_gene: TRBJ2-7; v_gene: TRBV27; d_gene: TRBD1; CDR3nt: TGTGCCAGCAGTTTAGCCAGGGGGCGTTACGAGCAGTACTTC; CDR3aa: CASSLARGRYEQYF
abundance: .; j_gene: TRBJ2-1; v_gene: TRBV12-3/TRBV12-4; d_gene: TRBD1; CDR3nt: TGTGCCAGCAGTGGGACAGGGACCTACAATGAGCAGTTCTTC; CDR3aa: CASSGTGTYNEQFF
abundance: .; j_gene: TRBJ2-1; v_gene: TRBV2; d_gene: TRBD2; CDR3nt: TGTGCCAGCCTGGGGGTAGCGGGGGGCTCCTACAATGAGCAGTTCTTC; CDR3aa: CASLGVAGGSYNEQFF
abundance: few; j_gene: TRBJ2-7; v_gene: TRBV5-1; d_gene: .; CDR3nt: TGCGCCAGCAGCTCCCGGACAGGGACTAGACTCGACTATACCTACGAGCAGTACTTC; CDR3aa: CASSSRTGTRLDYTYEQYF
abundance: many; j_gene: TRBJ1-2; v_gene: TRBV27; d_gene: TRBD1; CDR3nt: TGTGCCAGCGGGGGGACAGGGTCTCAAAGAAGGGGTGGCTACACCTTC; CDR3aa: CASGGTGSQRRGGYTF
abundance: many; j_gene: TRBJ1-2; v_gene: TRBV29-1; d_gene: .; CDR3nt: TGCAGCGTTGAAGATCGAACAGGGCCCTATGGCTACACCTTC; CDR3aa: CSVEDRTGPYGYTF
abundance: many; j_gene: TRBJ2-3; v_gene: TRBV30; d_gene: TRBD1; CDR3nt: TGTGCCTGGGACAGGGGTAACACAGATACGCAGTATTTT; CDR3aa: CAWDRGNTDTQYF
abundance: .; j_gene: TRBJ2-7; v_gene: TRBV28; d_gene: .; CDR3nt: TGTGCCAGCAGTTCCCGCCAGGGGCAGTACGAGCAGTACTTC; CDR3aa: CASSSRQGQYEQYF
abundance: .; j_gene: TRBJ1-1; v_gene: TRBV29-1; d_gene: .; CDR3nt: TGCAGCGTGGGGAAGATGAACACTGAAGCTTTCTTT; CDR3aa: CSVGKMNTEAFF
abundance: many; j_gene: TRBJ2-2; v_gene: TRBV7-6; d_gene: TRBD1; CDR3nt: TGTGCCAGCAGCTTATTACAGGGGTACAGCACAGCGGAGCTGTTTTTT; CDR3aa: CASSLLQGYSTAELFF
abundance: many; j_gene: TRBJ2-7; v_gene: TRBV27; d_gene: TRBD1; CDR3nt: TGTGCCAGCAGTTCGTCAAGGACAGGGGCGGGGTACGAGCAGTACTTC; CDR3aa: CASSSSRTGAGYEQYF
abundance: many; j_gene: TRBJ2-1; v_gene: TRBV7-9; d_gene: .; CDR3nt: TGTGCCAGCGTAAACCCGTACAATGAGCAGTTCTTC; CDR3aa: CASVNPYNEQFF
abundance: .; j_gene: TRBJ2-5; v_gene: TRBV10-3; d_gene: .; CDR3nt: TGTGCCATCAGCCTGAAAGAGGCAGAGACCCAGTACTTC; CDR3aa: CAISLKEAETQYF
abundance: many; j_gene: TRBJ2-7; v_gene: TRBV4-2; d_gene: .; CDR3nt: TGTGCCAGCAGCCCCAGGGATCTACCTAACTACGAGCAGTACTTC; CDR3aa: CASSPRDLPNYEQYF
abundance: few; j_gene: TRBJ2-7; v_gene: TRBV7-8; d_gene: TRBD1; CDR3nt: TGTGCCAGCAGCCCCTGGAGGACAGGCGCAGGGGCCTACGAGCAGTACTTC; CDR3aa: CASSPWRTGAGAYEQYF
abundance: .; j_gene: TRBJ2-7; v_gene: TRBV3-1; d_gene: .; CDR3nt: TGTGCCAGCAGCCTTGCCCTTCCCTACGAGCAGTACTTC; CDR3aa: CASSLALPYEQYF
abundance: .; j_gene: TRBJ2-5; v_gene: TRBV11-2; d_gene: .; CDR3nt: TGTGCCAGCAGCTTAGTTGGCTGGGATGTTCCAGTGGGTCAAGAGACCCAGTACTTC; CDR3aa: CASSLVGWDVPVGQETQYF
abundance: .; j_gene: TRBJ2-2; v_gene: TRBV12-3/TRBV12-4; d_gene: .; CDR3nt: TGTGCCAGCACAGACCCCCCCGGGGAGCTGTTTTTT; CDR3aa: CASTDPPGELFF
abundance: few; j_gene: TRBJ2-5; v_gene: TRBV2; d_gene: TRBD1; CDR3nt: TGTGCCATCCTGACAGGGCGGCAAGAGACCCAGTACTTC; CDR3aa: CAILTGRQETQYF